A single sample gave rise to the 8 T cell receptor beta chains below, sequenced in a study of OX40 agonist ivuxolimab in advanced cancers. Clones were sequenced by immunoSEQ multiplex PCR, and TCRdb holds only the in-frame ones, with some missing. The sample has tens of thousands of clones; more than 70% are singletons. Source: CD4+ or CD8+ T cells sorted from blood, taken in a trial of the OX40 agonist ivuxolimab. Source of these receptors: an adult with an advanced solid tumor such as melanoma, head and neck, liver or kidney cancer.

This clone occurred once. The junction departs from germline at one end; a sequencing error may be responsible. The chain has TRBV7-7 and TRBJ2-1; 7 bases are a match to TRBD1. This CDR3 has 14 amino acids. The germline V gene has CDR1 SSHAT and CDR2 FNYEAQ (reference sequence). DNA of the CDR3: TGTGCTAGCAGCTCAAGGACAGGCGACAATGAGCAGTTCTTC. Translation: CASSSRTGDNEQFF.

Here the CDR3 reads CSVPLMGAHNEQFF. CDR3 coding DNA: TGCAGCGTTCCCCTTATGGGGGCCCACAATGAGCAGTTCTTC. The chain joins TRBV29-1 to TRBJ2-1; perhaps TRBD1 as D (6 bases). Germline V gene lookup returns CDR1 SQVTM and CDR2 ANQGSEA. Trimming took 5 bases from V and 5 from J, leaving 16 bases between them. The CDR3 contains 14 residues.

Remarks on this clone: At one boundary the junction diverges from the germline segment, which might be a read error. This chain joins TRBV6-1 and TRBJ1-1; D gene uncertain. This CDR3 is 11 amino acids long. In germline, CDR1 is MNHNS, CDR2 SASEGT. The CDR3 region has the DNA TGTGCCAGCAGTGAAAAAGTGGATAAGTACTTT. It encodes CASSEKVDKYF.

This chain connects TRBV9 to TRBJ2-7, with D tentatively TRBD2 (6 bases). Germline loops: CDR1 SGDLS, CDR2 YYNGEE. Trimming stripped 0 bases from V and 5 bases from J, with 15 bases between. This CDR3 contains 15 residues. The CDR3 DNA follows: TGTGCCAGCAGCGTAGGACTCGGGAGTGTAAACGAGCAGTACTTC. Its protein product is CASSVGLGSVNEQYF.

A note on this clone: Within the sample, other DNA sequences also encode this same CDR3. The chain combines TRBV9 with TRBJ2-7; D possibly uses TRBD1 or TRBD2 (7 bases each). V gave up 0 bases and J gave up 7 bases, with 14 bases separating them. The CDR3 has 14 amino acids. CDR1 is SGDLS and CDR2 is YYNGEE in the germline V gene. CDR3 DNA sequence: TGTGCCAGCAGCGTAGCTTACAGGGGAGGGGAGCAGTACTTC. It specifies CASSVAYRGGEQYF.

This chain uses TRBV28 with TRBJ1-2, with 8 bases fitting TRBD1. CDR3 length: 16 residues. The V and J ends lost 1 base and 4 bases, in that order; junction bases with no gene match: 8. The germline gives CDR1 MDHEN, CDR2 SYDVKM. In DNA form, the CDR3 reads TGTGCCAGCAGTTTATCCGGCCCCGGGACAGGCTATGGCTACACCTTC. Translating gives CASSLSGPGTGYGYTF.

The chain uses TRBV6-5 and TRBJ1-1, with no clear D. The CDR3 is 16 residues long. Germline CDR1 is MNHEY and CDR2 is SVGAGI. Trimming removed 0 bases from V and 5 bases from J, with 16 bases in between. Here the CDR3 DNA reads TGTGCCAGCAGTTACTCCTCTGGCTCCATGGGAACTGAAGCTTTCTTT. Its translation is CASSYSSGSMGTEAFF.

This clone appeared a few times. The chain recombines TRBV21-1 with TRBJ2-2; the D call TRBD1 from the table was never checked on the DNA. TRBV21-1 is flagged as a pseudogene. This CDR3 has 16 residues. The CDR3 sequence: CASSKGRGSNTGELFF. The CDR3 bases are TGTGCCAGCAGCAAAGGCAGGGGATCGAACACCGGGGAGCTGTTTTTT.